The T cell receptor (beta chain) under discussion was sequenced for a study of blood T cells in healthy people across ages. Together with a sample-barcoded 5' primer, a J-beta primer mix was included in a second PCR lasting roughly 7 to 11 cycles. TCRdb re-derived calls from the 5' RACE reads in MiXCR, one entry per CDR3 protein. The table records around 990,000 distinct CDR3 sequences, approximately 25% of them present only once. This clonotype was seen a few times. Germline values: CDR1 SGHRS, CDR2 YFSETQ. The CDR3 sequence is 14 residues long. V gave up 3 bases and J gave up 5 bases, with 15 bases separating them. The same sample was also used in a study of T cells of mothers and their children.

The V call is TRBV5-1, the J call TRBJ2-7, with D unclear. Sequences were obtained from blood. The receptor comes from a girl under 10 years old in good health. The DNA for the CDR3 is TGCGCCAGCAGCTCCTCAGCCTGGATCCACGAGCAGTACTTC. The encoded protein is CASSSSAWIHEQYF.